This paragraph covers one TCR beta chain sequence. Its antigen is still unknown. Repertoires were generated with immunoSEQ multiplex PCR, while TCRdb's copy carries only in-frame clones and drops some. The sample has roughly 67,000 clones; approximately 91% are singletons. This specimen comes from a study of lymphopenia after photon versus proton radiotherapy. Germline V lookup: CDR1 MDHEN, CDR2 SYDVKM. This CDR3 contains 10 residues. Overall study findings and caveats: In patients who died, overall survival fell as post-nadir TCR diversity dropped more. Relative stability marked proton patients; photon patients lost diversity and naive cells. Authors raise, but do not show, better survival with proton therapy.

The J gene is TRBJ1-1, the V gene TRBV28; no definite D call. The sequenced sample was peripheral blood, obtained from a patient treated with photon-based radiotherapy. This sequence originates from a woman in her 70s with pancreatic cancer. The CDR3 DNA follows: TGTGTCATACGAGGCACTGAAGCTTTCTTT. Residues: CVIRGTEAFF.